This T cell receptor (beta chain) emerged from a study of CD8 T cells in Susac syndrome. Isolation of CD8+ and CD4+ T cells was performed negatively, whereas enrichment of TEMRA cells was done by FACS. This CDR3 is 16 amino acids long. Germline loops: CDR1 ENHRY, CDR2 SYGVKD. The J segment lost 6 bases and the V segment lost 3 bases, leaving 9 bases of the junction unmatched. The RNA input was roughly 0.5 to 1 ug, and it was reverse transcribed with random hexamers. MiXCR, run by TCRdb on the immunoSEQ multiplex PCR reads, gives a single entry per CDR3 protein. The sample has hundreds of thousands of distinct CDR3 sequences, nearly 97% seen once.

Sequenced: CD4+ T cells from PBMCs. This TCR derives from a human donor with multiple sclerosis. The chain joins TRBV10-3 to TRBJ2-1; 9 nucleotides match TRBD1. CDR3 nucleotide sequence: TGTGCCATCAGTGACCAGACGGGACAGGGTATCAATGAGCAGTTCTTC. This codes for CAISDQTGQGINEQFF.